This T cell receptor (beta chain) was sequenced for a study of blood T cell repertoires in COVID-19 (TCRdb year 2020). Turning to the overall study: Collaborator samples came from the United States, Italy and Spain and covered acute and convalescent phases of COVID-19. Deeply sampled blood TCRbeta repertoires from subjects exposed to, actively infected with, or recovered from COVID-19 were included in the dataset. Where HLA class I and class II types were available, the types were taken from metadata supplied by the sample provider, not from assay-based typing. The samples were drawn from the first 160 participants of the ongoing ImmuneRACE study and from over 950 subjects provided by 6 global collaborators. A freely available public database, intended as a resource for researchers studying the immune response to SARS-CoV-2, is where the repertoires were released. A de-identified subject ID, COVID-19 status, age in years and sex were almost always included in the sample metadata. The material from the prospective study consisted of cDNA or gDNA derived from T cells, B-cell-depleted T cells, or PBMCs. Beyond this particular receptor, the publication reports: How much clinical and demographic metadata was included differed by source and by participant, and the metadata was provided uncurated.

Whole blood was collected in K2EDTA tubes by collaborating institutions according to the institutions' own protocols. For TCRbeta analysis, collaborators shipped samples in one of three forms: frozen whole blood, isolated PBMCs, or DNA extracted from either of those sample types. In the case of this clone: Its antigen is unknown. No much larger clone exists at a distance of one base, and base qualities are not known.

TCRbeta CDR3 regions were amplified from genomic DNA by means of the immunoSEQ Assay, a bias-controlled multiplex PCR. The source study handled its data this way. Within the assay, amplification of reference gene primers was used to estimate how many nucleated cells each sample contained. To quantify the absolute abundance of each unique TCRbeta CDR3 rearrangement, sequence reads were collapsed and filtered. For each sample, productive Simpson clonality was calculated as the square root of Simpson's diversity index over productive rearrangements. TCRdb obtained this table from immuneACCESS and retained in-frame rearrangements with V and J assigned. These tables miss some clones; where compared with another copy, unresolved V genes account for less than half of the shortfall, and the remainder is unexplained. V and J calls and clone size are those listed in that table; D and trimming were worked out from the DNA. For this sample the table gives some 270,000 clones, of which around 90% were detected only once. Under 2.5% of the sample lies in the top ten.

From the cysteine through the phenylalanine, the CDR3 covers 14 amino acids. This entry keeps only the CDR3 DNA: 42 bases, framed from base 1. Unmatched junction bases come to 5, with V trimmed by 2 bases and J by 6 bases. Reading the germline V gene gives CDR1 MNHEY and CDR2 SVGAGI. Sequenced sample: peripheral blood. This TCR was recovered from a man over 45 with acute or convalescent COVID-19. The chain was built from TRBV6-5 and TRBJ2-7; 9 central bases correspond to TRBD2. The DNA sequence follows: TGTGCCAGCAGTTACACAGCGGGGGGTTTCGAGCAGTACTTC. The resulting protein is CASSYTAGGFEQYF.